What follows are 27 T cell receptor beta chains derived from one specimen sequenced in a study of T cell repertoires in cytomegalovirus infection. MiXCR, applied by TCRdb to the reads, yields one record per CDR3 protein. The profile shows about 530,000 distinct CDR3 sequences, about 26% of them singletons. The sequencing sample was made of PBMCs. The receptors were gathered from a human donor in good health (CMV status not recorded). Some clones in this sample may be carry-over from other donors' samples.

At least ten counts were recorded for this clonotype. The rearrangement uses TRBV7-2 and TRBJ2-1; tentative D call: TRBD2 (6 bases). Trimming took off 2 bases at V and 15 bases at J, with 23 bases between the two ends. This CDR3 comprises 15 residues. Germline CDR1 and CDR2: SGHTA and FQGNSA. This CDR3 reads CASSLRPQGSGPWFF. For the CDR3, the DNA is TGTGCCAGCAGCTTACGCCCCCAGGGTAGCGGCCCGTGGTTCTTC.

This clonotype came up a few times. J is TRBJ2-3 and V is TRBV7-2; TRBD2 matches 11 bases. CDR3 length equals 15 residues. Germline CDR1 SGHTA, CDR2 FQGNSA. V shed 1 base and J 5 bases; nucleotides not matched to a gene: 2. The CDR3 loop is CASSLVTSGRDTQYF. The CDR3 DNA reads as TGTGCCAGCAGCTTAGTTACTAGCGGGAGAGATACGCAGTATTTT. Variable domain in full (rest from reference TRBV7-2 and TRBJ2-3): GAGVSQSPSNKVTEKGKDVELRCDPISGHTALYWYRQSLGQGLEFLIYFQGNSAPDKSGLPSDRFSAERTGGSVSTLTIQRTQQEDSAVYLCASSLVTSGRDTQYFGPGTRLTVL.

J is TRBJ2-1 and V is TRBV7-9, with 13 bases that match TRBD2. The V gene end was trimmed by 5 bases and the J gene end by 4 bases; junction bases not matched to a gene: 8. CDR3 length: 17 residues. Germline lookup yields CDR1 SEHNR and CDR2 FQNEAQ (reference sequence). This CDR3 reads CASSPWTSGRSYNEQFF. The DNA of the CDR3 is TGTGCCAGCAGCCCTTGGACTAGCGGGAGATCTTACAATGAGCAGTTCTTC.

V usage is TRBV5-6 and J usage is TRBJ2-7; D ambiguous. Germline V lookup: CDR1 SGHDT, CDR2 YYEEEE. The CDR3 runs to 13 residues. V was trimmed by 3 bases and J by 4 bases, leaving 11 bases between them. In nucleotides, the CDR3 is TGTGCCAGCAGCTCTGGCGTGGGGTACGAGCAGTACGTC. Residues: CASSSGVGYEQYV.

This chain uses TRBV6-6 with TRBJ2-3; D remains ambiguous. Germline assignment: CDR1 MNHNY and CDR2 SVGAGI (reference sequence). This CDR3 has 15 amino acids. The V and J ends lost 2 bases and 0 bases respectively, with 9 bases between them. The CDR3 loop reads CASSYLAASTDTQYF. The CDR3 region has the DNA TGTGCCAGCAGTTACCTCGCGGCTAGCACAGATACGCAGTATTTT.

This clonotype was observed a few times. In DNA, the CDR3 is TGTGCCATCAGCGCGACAGGGGCCGCGGGCGCAGATACGCAGTATTTT. Translating gives CAISATGAAGADTQYF. This chain links TRBV10-3 with TRBJ2-3; 8 bases match TRBD1. Germline V lookup: CDR1 ENHRY, CDR2 SYGVKD. The trim removed 6 bases at V and 4 bases at J, leaving 12 bases unmatched. This CDR3 is 16 amino acids long.

This clonotype was seen repeatedly, ten times or more. This rearrangement joins TRBV7-2 to TRBJ2-4; D perhaps matches TRBD1 (6 bases). CDR1 is SGHTA, CDR2 FQGNSA, per germline. The length of the CDR3 is 15 residues. V lost 5 bases and J 8 bases, leaving 19 bases between the germline ends. The CDR3 DNA reads as TGTGCCAGCAGCCGGCGGACAGCTCGAGGAGACATTCAGTACTTC. Translated, it gives CASSRRTARGDIQYF. The full variable domain, its missing parts supplied by reference TRBV7-2 and TRBJ2-4, is GAGVSQSPSNKVTEKGKDVELRCDPISGHTALYWYRQSLGQGLEFLIYFQGNSAPDKSGLPSDRFSAERTGGSVSTLTIQRTQQEDSAVYLCASSRRTARGDIQYFGAGTRLSVL.

The chain uses TRBV15 and TRBJ2-2; D gene uncertain. V lost 1 base to trimming and J lost 0 bases, with 9 bases between them. Germline loops: CDR1 LNHNV, CDR2 YYDKDF (reference sequence). The CDR3 length is 16 residues. The CDR3: CATSRGAGTNTGELFF. The CDR3 DNA is TGTGCCACCAGCAGAGGTGCAGGAACGAACACCGGGGAGCTGTTTTTT.

The gene calls are TRBV6-1 and TRBJ2-1; no definite D call. The CDR3 spans 17 residues. Germline CDR1 MNHNS, CDR2 SASEGT. The germline V and J ends were trimmed by 2 bases and 0 bases, with 14 bases remaining between them. For the CDR3, the DNA is TGTGCCAGCAGTGAAATACTTCGCGCCACCTCCTACAATGAGCAGTTCTTC. This translates into CASSEILRATSYNEQFF.

This clonotype was observed many times. This rearrangement joins TRBV11-3 to TRBJ1-1; 10 positions match TRBD1. Germline CDR1 reads SGHNT; CDR2 reads YENEEA. The CDR3 contains 16 residues. With V trimmed by 5 bases and J by 5 bases, 11 bases remained unmatched. The CDR3 here is CASSNNPGTGVTEAFF. CDR3 bases: TGTGCCAGCAGCAATAATCCCGGGACAGGGGTGACTGAAGCTTTCTTT.

In its sample, this clonotype was seen many times. In nucleotides, the CDR3 is TGTGCCAGCAGCCGAAATAGCGGAAGCCAAGAGACCCAGTACTTC. Its protein is CASSRNSGSQETQYF. The rearrangement uses TRBV7-2 and TRBJ2-5, with D perhaps TRBD2 (6 bases). The V and J ends lost 5 bases and 1 base respectively, with 14 bases between them. Germline assignment: CDR1 SGHTA and CDR2 FQGNSA. The CDR3 contains 15 residues.

The table lists this clonotype with a few counts. The chain couples TRBV11-2 to TRBJ1-1; D gene unclear. Trimming left V 6 bases short and J 0 bases short, with 8 bases between. The germline gives CDR1 SGHAT, CDR2 FQNNGV. This CDR3 comprises 13 residues. The CDR3 region is CASSAGLNTEAFF. The CDR3 region has the DNA TGTGCCAGCAGTGCAGGTTTGAACACTGAAGCTTTCTTT. Using reference TRBV11-2 and TRBJ1-1 for the parts outside the CDR3, the full variable domain is EAGVAQSPRYKIIEKRQSVAFWCNPISGHATLYWYQQILGQGPKLLIQFQNNGVVDDSQLPKDRFSAERLKGVDSTLKIQPAKLEDSAVYLCASSAGLNTEAFFGQGTRLTVV.

This clonotype was picked up many times. This rearrangement joins TRBV12-3 or TRBV12-4 to TRBJ2-2; 9 positions agree with TRBD1. With V trimmed by 6 bases and J by 4 bases, 3 bases remained unmatched. The CDR3 spans 14 residues. CDR3: CASSLTGGTGELFF. The CDR3 DNA follows: TGTGCCAGCAGCCTGACAGGGGGCACCGGGGAGCTGTTTTTT.

In the case of this clonotype: The junction departs from the called germline gene at one end, perhaps through a read error. The rearrangement links TRBV7-7 to TRBJ2-5; D call uncertain. CDR3 length: 14 amino acids. Germline lookup yields CDR1 SSHAT and CDR2 FNYEAQ (reference sequence). CDR3 DNA: TGTGCTAGCAGCTTATGGACCGCCCAAGAGACCCAGTACTTC. It yields the protein CASSLWTAQETQYF.

This clonotype showed up just a few times. The chain uses TRBV5-1 and TRBJ1-4; 10 bases match TRBD1. The CDR3 has 15 amino acids. Trimming cost V 4 bases and J 0 bases; bases outside gene matches: 0. Looked up from germline, CDR1 is SGHRS and CDR2 is YFSETQ. CDR3 amino acids: CASSGQGATNEKLFF. DNA of the CDR3: TGCGCCAGCAGCGGACAGGGGGCAACTAATGAAAAACTGTTTTTT.

The J gene is TRBJ1-3, the V gene TRBV9, with unresolved D. Trimming removed 2 bases from V and 3 bases from J, with 9 bases in between. The germline gives CDR1 SGDLS, CDR2 YYNGEE. There are 14 residues in the CDR3. CDR3 residues: CASSVTDFGNTIYF. For the CDR3, the DNA is TGTGCCAGCAGCGTGACGGACTTTGGAAACACCATATATTTT.

This clonotype was seen only a few times. The chain recombines TRBV7-2 with TRBJ1-5, with TRBD1 as a possible D gene (5 bases). In germline, CDR1 is SGHTA, CDR2 FQGNSA. V dropped 3 bases and J dropped 4 bases, with 16 bases sitting between them. The CDR3 runs to 16 residues. The CDR3 bases are TGTGCCAGCAGCTTCGGGGACGGGACGGCTAATCAGCCCCAGCATTTT. Protein product: CASSFGDGTANQPQHF.

This clonotype was observed a few times. The J gene is TRBJ2-7, the V gene TRBV11-2; 7 nucleotides align to TRBD2. In germline, CDR1 is SGHAT, CDR2 FQNNGV. The CDR3 is made up of 14 amino acids. Trimming took 5 bases from V and 2 from J; bases not matched to a gene: 6. This chain's CDR3 is CASSQPGTTYEQYV. The CDR3 region has the DNA TGTGCCAGCAGCCAGCCGGGGACTACCTACGAGCAGTACGTC.

The V call is TRBV19, the J call TRBJ2-3; 8 bases fit TRBD2. V shed 7 bases, J shed 6 bases, and the junction held 6 bases outside the gene matches. The CDR3 consists of 13 residues. Looked up from germline, CDR1 is LNHDA and CDR2 is SQIVND (reference sequence). In nucleotides, the CDR3 is TGTGCCAGTATCGGAGCGGGAGAGGATACGCAGTATTTT. Its protein product is CASIGAGEDTQYF.

There are a few counts of this clonotype. The chain recombines TRBV2 with TRBJ2-3; 9 nucleotides match TRBD2. In germline, CDR1 is SNHLY, CDR2 FYNNEI. With V trimmed by 3 bases and J by 3 bases, 4 bases remained unmatched. CDR3 length: 15 amino acids. This chain's CDR3 is CASSEAGGVTDTQYF. The CDR3 DNA reads TGTGCCAGCAGTGAGGCGGGAGGGGTGACAGATACGCAGTATTTT.

The rearrangement links TRBV10-2 to TRBJ2-1; perhaps TRBD1 as D (6 bases). This CDR3 comprises 13 residues. The V gene's germline CDR1 is WSHSY and CDR2 SAAADI. Deletions cut 5 bases from V and 10 bases from J, with 15 bases between. CDR3 coding DNA: TGCGCCAGCAGTCTGGGGGCCTGGGCCGAGCAGTTCTTC. This encodes CASSLGAWAEQFF.

J is TRBJ2-5 and V is TRBV27, with D possibly matching TRBD2 (6 bases). The CDR3 contains 14 residues. The germline V and J ends were trimmed by 3 bases and 5 bases, with 13 bases remaining between them. Germline V gene sequence: CDR1 MNHEY, CDR2 SMNVEV (reference sequence). CDR3 sequence reads: CASSFGQGGETQYF. CDR3 in DNA: TGTGCCAGCAGTTTTGGTCAGGGAGGTGAGACCCAGTACTTC.

The rearrangement links TRBV10-2 to TRBJ1-5; D remains unclear. This CDR3 spans 14 amino acids. The germline CDR1 and CDR2 sequences are WSHSY and SAAADI. Trimming cost V 0 bases and J 4 bases, with 7 bases left between them. CDR3 sequence: CASSESQENQPQHF. CDR3 nucleotides: TGCGCCAGCAGTGAGTCGCAGGAGAATCAGCCCCAGCATTTT.

There are a few counts of this clonotype. The chain carries TRBV3-1 and TRBJ2-7; D call uncertain. Germline V gives CDR1 LGHDT, CDR2 YNNKEL (reference sequence). Trimming removed 2 bases from V and 1 base from J, with 9 bases in between. This CDR3 region has 14 residues. CDR3 bases: TGTGCCAGCAGCCAAATGGGGAATTCCTACGAGCAGTACTTC. It encodes CASSQMGNSYEQYF.

The gene calls are TRBV10-3 and TRBJ1-2; possible D gene TRBD1, 5 bases. V was clipped by 3 bases and J by 4 bases, with 12 bases between them. Per germline, CDR1 ENHRY and CDR2 SYGVKD. The CDR3 has 14 amino acids. The CDR3 is CAISDSRDRYGYTF. The CDR3 DNA reads TGTGCCATCAGTGATAGCAGGGACCGCTATGGCTACACCTTC.

This clonotype occurred a few times. The chain recombines TRBV19 with TRBJ1-1; no definite D call. The germline V gene encodes CDR1 LNHDA and CDR2 SQIVND (reference sequence). The ends were cut back, 7 bases at V and 1 base at J, with 7 bases in the middle. This CDR3 spans 12 amino acids. CDR3 bases: TGTGCCAGTATTAAGAGGAACACTGAAGCTTTCTTT. Translated, it gives CASIKRNTEAFF.

In its sample, this clonotype was seen a few times. The rearrangement links TRBV30 to TRBJ2-5; D may be TRBD1 (5 bases). Trimming took 0 bases from V and 5 from J, leaving 10 bases between them. Germline CDR1 GTSNPN, CDR2 SVGIG (reference sequence). The CDR3 consists of 13 residues. The CDR3 loop reads CAWSVDRMETQYF. The DNA of the CDR3 is TGTGCCTGGAGTGTAGACAGAATGGAGACCCAGTACTTC. Full variable domain (outside the CDR3, taken from reference TRBV30 and TRBJ2-5): SQTIHQWPATLVQPVGSPLSLECTVEGTSNPNLYWYRQAAGRGLQLLFYSVGIGQISSEVPQNLSASRPQDRQFILSSKKLLLSDSGFYLCAWSVDRMETQYFGPGTRLLVL.